Given below is one T cell receptor (beta chain) in context. What it binds is not known. This CDR3 region has 14 residues. The V and J ends lost 4 bases and 4 bases, in that order; junction bases with no gene match: 6. PCR was performed a second time for 7 to 11 cycles using a sample-barcoded 5' primer and a J-beta primer mix. Each of the cDNA molecules was tagged by a template-switch adaptor with 12 random nucleotides. Each sample provided no less than 2.5 million CDR3-containing paired-end reads. TCRdb reprocessed the 5' RACE reads with MiXCR, giving one entry per CDR3 protein. Of about a million distinct CDR3 sequences detected, about 51% appear once; the ten largest clones hold over 20%. The data were obtained in a study of blood T cells in healthy people across ages. Whole-study findings and limits: It was not known whether donors were CMV positive (a possible confounder of expanded clonotype changes).

Each sample yielded at least 5 micrograms of PBMC total RNA. The sample taken for sequencing was blood. The receptor was isolated from a woman aged 60-75 years in good health. The chain employs TRBV12-3 or TRBV12-4 and TRBJ2-7; TRBD1 matches 8 bases. CDR3 sequence: CASSSGQGGYEQYF. CDR3 nucleotides: TGTGCCAGCAGTTCCGGACAGGGCGGGTACGAGCAGTACTTC.